This T cell receptor (beta chain) is drawn from a study of tumor-infiltrating lymphocytes in primary liver carcinoma. Extraction of RNA together with DNA used roughly 19-32 mg of unsorted bulk tissue. Resecting the tumor surgically was how the patients' primary liver carcinoma was treated. Every patient had chronic HBV infection and was treatment-naive. CDR3 length equals 13 residues. With 4 bases removed from V and 1 base from J, the gap between germline ends came to 7 bases. Germline CDR1 is MDHEN and CDR2 is SYDVKM. As concerns this clonotype: Its antigen is as yet unknown. A single base separates this from a much larger clone, so it may be a read error.

A constant-region primer primed TCR beta cDNA synthesis from around 500 ng of total RNA. Libraries for TCR beta were built through three nested multiplex PCR rounds, which together made up a slightly modified ARM-PCR procedure. TRBV1-TRBV30 forward and Cbeta reverse primers drove the first two roughly 9-cycle rounds. TCRdb passed the multiplex PCR reads through MiXCR, listing each CDR3 protein once. Of around 81,000 distinct CDR3 sequences detected, 71% appear once; the ten largest clones hold around 13%. Study-level points and caveats: It was in tumors, not blood, that the top-250-clone fraction was significantly higher (p = 0.039). Present in all five tumor regions were only about 7-25% of the top clones.

The chain uses TRBV28 and TRBJ1-2; D is undetermined. Sequencing input: liver tumor tissue from sampling region 4. Sample subset: tumor region T4, right-lateral pole. This clonotype was sampled from a woman between 55 and 75 years old with primary liver carcinoma and hepatitis B virus infection. The CDR3 loop is CASSSQSNYGYTF. CDR3 DNA sequence: TGTGCCAGCAGTTCTCAGAGTAACTATGGCTACACCTTC.